Many counts were recorded for the clone carrying this T cell receptor (beta chain). Its antigen is undetermined. This record comes from a study of T-cell memory formation after mild COVID-19. CDR1 and CDR2 from the germline V gene are SGHTA and FQGTGA. The CDR3 length is 15 residues. Unmatched junction bases numbered 10, after V lost 5 bases and J lost 4 bases. Whole-study findings and limits: Cross-reactive memory seemingly joined, as some responding clones were found in pre-infection memory. Balance between CD4 and CD8 was seen in clones contracting day 15 to 85, and a CD4+ lean was seen in later expanders.

TCR alpha and TCR beta cDNA libraries carrying sample barcodes and UMIs came from 5'RACE with constant-segment primers. One entry per CDR3 protein, called by TCRdb with MiXCR from the 5' RACE reads. The data show 500,000 to 600,000 distinct CDR3 sequences, roughly 18% seen once. V usage is TRBV7-3 and J usage is TRBJ2-5, with TRBD2 matching 7 bases. The TCR was taken from an adult woman who had mild COVID-19 (a few samples of this study predate the infection). Cell type and time point are not known. Sequenced input: PBMCs or a T cell subset sorted from them (not recorded which). DNA of the CDR3: TGTGCCAGCAGCCCCCAAGAGCGGGGCGGAGAGACCCAGTACTTC. Translation gives CASSPQERGGETQYF.